Below are 22 T cell receptor beta chains sequenced from a single sample in a study of T cells in tuberculosis. Using immunoSEQ multiplex PCR, the repertoire was profiled, and TCRdb retains in-frame clones only, with some absent. The sample lists some 28,000 clones, almost 90% occurring once. Sequencing was carried out using PBMCs. The receptors were sampled from a donor aged 10-35 years with latent tuberculosis or without tuberculosis infection.

The J gene is TRBJ2-5, the V gene TRBV5-4; D is unresolved. CDR3 length: 13 residues. Trimming cost V 5 bases and J 5 bases, with 13 bases left between them. CDR1 is SGHNT and CDR2 is YYREEE in the germline V gene (reference sequence). For the CDR3, the DNA is TGTGCCAGCAGTCTTCAGGCCCGGGAGACCCAGTACTTC. This encodes CASSLQARETQYF.

The genes are TRBV6-4 and TRBJ2-7; tentative D call: TRBD1 (7 bases). V was cut by 3 bases and J by 1 base, with 13 bases left in between. Germline CDR1 and CDR2: MRHNA and SNTAGT. The CDR3 covers 15 residues. The CDR3 nucleotides are TGTGCCAGCAGTGAGCAGGGGGGCCCATCCTACGAGCAGTACTTC. Its translation is CASSEQGGPSYEQYF.

This rearrangement joins TRBV18 to TRBJ2-5; 7 bases line up with TRBD1. The CDR3 spans 14 residues. Germline V gives CDR1 KGHSH, CDR2 LQKENI. Losses at the gene ends were 3 bases for V and 4 bases for J; bases not matched to a gene: 5. CDR3 sequence: CASSPPTGAETQYF. DNA for the CDR3: TGTGCCAGCTCACCTCCTACAGGGGCAGAGACCCAGTACTTC.

The chain links TRBV27 to TRBJ2-7, with a weak D call TRBD1 (6 bases). Germline V CDR1 and CDR2: MNHEY, SMNVEV (reference sequence). The CDR3 extends over 16 amino acids. Trimming pared 1 base from V and 7 bases from J, leaving 20 bases between. This CDR3 is CASSLLATGGVKEQYF. CDR3 bases: TGTGCCAGCAGTTTATTGGCGACTGGGGGCGTCAAAGAGCAGTACTTC.

The gene calls are TRBV28 and TRBJ1-5, with D tentatively TRBD1 (5 bases). V was cut by 5 bases and J by 16 bases, with 18 bases left in between. The CDR3 totals 12 residues. Per germline, CDR1 MDHEN and CDR2 SYDVKM. The CDR3 DNA reads as TGTGCCAGCAGTAGCCCGGCGGGGCTTAATCATTTT. It translates to CASSSPAGLNHF.

The chain is built from TRBV12-5 and TRBJ2-3, with 8 bases fitting TRBD2. V was pared by 2 bases and J by 6 bases, with 22 bases of the junction left unmatched. Germline assignment: CDR1 LGHNT and CDR2 FRNRAP. CDR3 length: 20 amino acids. CDR3 nucleotides: TGTGCTAGTGGTTTGAGGGTGAGGGGGGGACCGGGACTAGGGGTGGATACGCAGTATTTT. It encodes CASGLRVRGGPGLGVDTQYF.

The V and J genes are TRBV5-6 and TRBJ2-1, with D possibly being TRBD1 (7 bases). This CDR3 is built from 15 residues. Germline V gives CDR1 SGHDT, CDR2 YYEEEE. V shed 4 bases and J shed 6 bases, with 17 bases lying between them. CDR3 DNA: TGTGCCAGCAGCCTGCCTCGTCAGGGGGGCAATGAGCAGTTCTTC. Translated: CASSLPRQGGNEQFF.

J is TRBJ1-1 and V is TRBV6-6, with D hard to call. This CDR3 contains 13 residues. CDR1 and CDR2 from the germline V gene are MNHNY and SVGAGI (reference sequence). The V gene lost 7 bases and the J gene lost 5 bases, with 14 bases spanning the gap. The CDR3 loop reads CASINLGGTEAFF. In nucleotides, the CDR3 is TGTGCCAGCATTAACCTCGGAGGTACTGAAGCTTTCTTT.

V is TRBV9 and J is TRBJ1-5; 8 nucleotides agree with TRBD1. This CDR3 has 14 amino acids. Germline CDR1 reads SGDLS; CDR2 reads YYNGEE. V was clipped by 4 bases and J by 7 bases; unmatched bases: 7. The CDR3 bases are TGTGCCAGCAGCAGGACAGGGACCCAACAGCCCCAGCATTTT. Translation: CASSRTGTQQPQHF.

The rearrangement links TRBV9 to TRBJ2-3, with TRBD2 matching over 7 bases. Germline V gene lookup returns CDR1 SGDLS and CDR2 YYNGEE. V trimming: 1 base; J trimming: 1 base; junction bases outside the gene matches: 9. The CDR3 is 17 amino acids. As DNA, the CDR3 is TGTGCCAGCAGCGTAAGTGGGTCGGGGAGGGGCACAGATACGCAGTATTTT. Protein sequence: CASSVSGSGRGTDTQYF.

This chain joins TRBV29-1 and TRBJ1-1, with a tentative D call TRBD1 (5 bases). Germline assignment: CDR1 SQVTM and CDR2 ANQGSEA. V shed 7 bases and J shed 5 bases, with 14 bases lying between them. This CDR3 has 12 residues. In nucleotides, the CDR3 is TGCAGCGCAACGACCCGGGGGACTGAAGCTTTCTTT. Translating it yields CSATTRGTEAFF.

The rearrangement links TRBV11-2 to TRBJ2-2, with 9 nucleotides matching TRBD1. The germline CDR1 and CDR2 sequences are SGHAT and FQNNGV. V trimming: 1 base; J trimming: 3 bases; junction bases outside the gene matches: 9. The CDR3 is made up of 18 amino acids. Written as DNA, the CDR3 is TGTGCCAGCAGCTTAGTGGGACAGGGAATGTTATACACCGGGGAGCTGTTTTTT. Amino acids: CASSLVGQGMLYTGELFF.

This clone was observed a few times. This chain uses TRBV5-1 with TRBJ1-2; TRBD1 is a possible D gene (6 bases). The CDR3 totals 15 residues. Germline V lookup: CDR1 SGHRS, CDR2 YFSETQ. V was clipped by 3 bases and J by 7 bases, with 19 bases between them. The chain's CDR3 is CASSWGPENRVGYTF. The CDR3 DNA reads as TGCGCCAGCAGCTGGGGCCCGGAAAACAGGGTTGGCTACACCTTC.

This chain uses TRBV5-4 with TRBJ1-4; TRBD1 is a possible D gene (6 bases). V was pared by 4 bases and J by 4 bases, with 17 bases between. The germline V gene encodes CDR1 SGHNT and CDR2 YYREEE (reference sequence). The CDR3 has 16 residues. CDR3 in DNA: TGTGCCAGCAGCCGCACAGGGAACGGATATAATGAAAAACTGTTTTTT. Translation: CASSRTGNGYNEKLFF.

The chain couples TRBV5-1 to TRBJ1-4, with TRBD1 matching 7 bases. The CDR3 has 16 amino acids. J gave up 3 bases and V 2 bases, and 7 bases lay outside the gene matches. CDR1 and CDR2 from the germline V gene are SGHRS and YFSETQ. CDR3 sequence: CASSLRGDSPNEKLFF. Written as DNA, the CDR3 is TGCGCCAGCAGCTTACGAGGGGACAGCCCTAATGAAAAACTGTTTTTT. Full variable domain (missing parts from reference TRBV5-1 and TRBJ1-4): KAGVTQTPRYLIKTRGQQVTLSCSPISGHRSVSWYQQTPGQGLQFLFEYFSETQRNKGNFPGRFSGRQFSNSRSEMNVSTLELGDSALYLCASSLRGDSPNEKLFFGSGTQLSVL.

This clone was seen only once. The V call is TRBV7-8, the J call TRBJ1-1; D ambiguous. The CDR3 contains 15 residues. With 3 bases removed from V and 4 bases from J, the gap between germline ends came to 15 bases. Germline loops: CDR1 SGHVS, CDR2 FQNEAQ. This CDR3 reads CASSLSKGAGTEAFF. DNA of the CDR3: TGTGCCAGCAGCTTGAGTAAGGGTGCGGGCACTGAAGCTTTCTTT.

The V call is TRBV27, the J call TRBJ2-3; 10 nucleotides align to TRBD2. With 7 bases clipped from V and 5 bases from J, the junction kept 9 bases outside the gene matches. This CDR3 comprises 15 residues. The germline gives CDR1 MNHEY, CDR2 SMNVEV (reference sequence). CDR3 residues: CASTPSGGALDTQYF. DNA for the CDR3: TGTGCCAGCACCCCGAGCGGGGGGGCCTTAGATACGCAGTATTTT.

V is TRBV7-9 and J is TRBJ1-4, with 7 positions matching TRBD1. This CDR3 comprises 14 residues. Trimming cost V 5 bases and J 10 bases; bases outside gene matches: 10. The germline gives CDR1 SEHNR, CDR2 FQNEAQ (reference sequence). The CDR3 DNA follows: TGTGCCAGCAGCCTCGGGACAGATCCGCCAAAACTGTTTTTT. Protein sequence: CASSLGTDPPKLFF.

This clone was seen only once. The genes are TRBV25-1 and TRBJ1-1; tentative D call: TRBD1 (6 bases). CDR3 length equals 18 residues. Germline values: CDR1 MGHDK, CDR2 SYGVNS. Trimming cost V 3 bases and J 0 bases, with 20 bases left between them. For the CDR3, the DNA is TGTGCCAGCAGTGACTCTCGACAGGCGGCCCCCCTGAACACTGAAGCTTTCTTT. This codes for CASSDSRQAAPLNTEAFF. Based on the CDR3 plus reference TRBV25-1 and TRBJ1-1, the full variable domain is EADIYQTPRYLVIGTGKKITLECSQTMGHDKMYWYQQDPGMELHLIHYSYGVNSTEKGDLSSESTVSRIRTEHFPLTLESARPSHTSQYLCASSDSRQAAPLNTEAFFGQGTRLTVV.

The chain recombines TRBV9 with TRBJ1-4, with D perhaps matching TRBD1 (6 bases). The CDR3 totals 14 residues. V was clipped by 0 bases and J by 8 bases, with 11 bases between them. From germline, CDR1 is SGDLS and CDR2 YYNGEE. CDR3 DNA: TGTGCCAGCAGCGTAGGAGTACAGGGAGAAAAACTGTTTTTT. It codes for CASSVGVQGEKLFF.

The chain carries TRBV4-1 and TRBJ1-2; D unclear. The germline CDR1 and CDR2 sequences are MGHRA and YSYEKL. V lost 0 bases and J lost 3, with 8 bases in between. This CDR3 region has 14 residues. CDR3 amino acids: CASSQDGRDYGYTF. The CDR3 nucleotides are TGCGCCAGCAGCCAAGATGGGAGGGACTATGGCTACACCTTC.

The V call is TRBV4-2, the J call TRBJ2-7, with 7 bases identical to TRBD2. The germline gives CDR1 LGHNA, CDR2 YNFKEQ. The ends lost 0 bases at V and 5 bases at J; junction bases unmatched: 7. CDR3 length: 15 amino acids. The CDR3 protein is CASSQDWGGGDEQYF. Here the CDR3 DNA reads TGTGCCAGCAGCCAAGATTGGGGGGGAGGCGACGAGCAGTACTTC.